This TCR beta chain was recorded in a study of cytomegalovirus exposure and HLA in healthy donors. Concerning this clone: Other DNA variants within this sample encode the same CDR3.

Use of 60 Vbeta and 13 Jbeta primers characterized the PCR. Profiling relied on immunoSEQ multiplex PCR, and the TCRdb table lists in-frame clones only, not all of them. The table lists some 110,000 clones, 77% of them singletons, with around 4.9% in the top ten. The V end was cut by 2 bases, the J end by 0 bases, with 16 bases between. Germline V gene sequence: CDR1 SEHNR, CDR2 FQNEAQ (reference sequence). The CDR3 totals 17 residues. The gene calls are TRBV7-9 and TRBJ1-1; D not resolved. The sample taken for sequencing was PBMCs. The clonotype was recovered from a man aged 50-60 years in good health and CMV-seropositive. The CDR3 region has the DNA TGTGCCAGCAGCTTATCGCGGCACGGATACGTGAACACTGAAGCTTTCTTT. It codes for CASSLSRHGYVNTEAFF.